This T cell receptor beta chain is from a study of T cells in Graves' hyperthyroidism and ophthalmopathy. Looking at the study overall: Blood from the periphery was taken at initial diagnosis, before any treatment.

Study-wide results and limits: A model of 13 V-J pairs discriminated ophthalmopathy from stable hyperthyroidism.

Germline CDR1 MNHEY, CDR2 SMNVEV (reference sequence). The CDR3 is 14 amino acids. This clonotype was counted between two and nine times. Its antigen is currently unknown. One end of the junction is discordant with germline, which a read error may explain. PBMCs stemmed from 10 ml fresh peripheral blood. The investigators amplified TCR beta CDR3 regions from RNA transcripts. A set of HTBI primers served as the primers for a first-round RT-PCR of the TCR CDR3. TCRdb reprocessed the multiplex PCR reads via MiXCR and lists one record per CDR3 protein. In the table there are approximately 380,000 distinct CDR3 sequences, about 14% of which are singletons.

This chain uses TRBV27 with TRBJ2-7; D tentatively reads TRBD1 or TRBD2 (5 bases each). This TCR came from a man in his forties or fifties with Graves' ophthalmopathy. The sequenced sample was blood. CDR3 nucleotides: TGTGCCAGCAGTTTACGGGACGGTTCCTATGAGCAGTACTTC. Translating gives CASSLRDGSYEQYF.